This T cell receptor beta chain was recorded in a study of post-analysis software for immune sequencing data. This clonotype was observed a few times. The target antigen is unknown. Regarding the study as a whole: F measure grouped same-batch samples tightly together. Patients used five TRBV segments, including TRBV5-6, TRBV5-1 and TRBV20-1, more often than controls.

The CDR3 runs 15 residues. Germline V lookup: CDR1 MNHNS, CDR2 SASEGT. The V segment lost 4 bases and the J segment 7 bases; nucleotides outside the gene matches: 7. Unique molecular identifiers tagged the TCR beta cDNA libraries. TCRdb ran MiXCR on the PCR reads and lists one entry per CDR3 protein. The sample lists some 500,000 distinct CDR3 sequences, roughly 45% occurring once. This TCR was recovered from a girl aged 10 to 17 with multiple sclerosis. Material for sequencing was blood. The V gene is TRBV6-1, the J gene TRBJ2-5; 12 bases are a match to TRBD1. The DNA of the CDR3 is TGTGCCAGCAGTGCGGGGACAGGGGGCGAGGGGACCCAGTACTTC. This encodes CASSAGTGGEGTQYF.